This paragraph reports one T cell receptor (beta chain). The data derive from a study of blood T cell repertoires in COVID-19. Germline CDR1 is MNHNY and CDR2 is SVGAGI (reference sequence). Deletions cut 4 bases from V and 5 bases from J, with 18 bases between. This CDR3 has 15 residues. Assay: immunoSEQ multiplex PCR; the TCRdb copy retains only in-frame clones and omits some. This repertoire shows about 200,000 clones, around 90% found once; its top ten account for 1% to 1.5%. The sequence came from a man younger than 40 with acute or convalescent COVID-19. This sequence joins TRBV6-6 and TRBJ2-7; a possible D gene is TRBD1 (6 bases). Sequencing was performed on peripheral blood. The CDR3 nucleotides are TGTGCCAGCAGTTCCCCCGTGGGGGCCAAGAACGAGCAGTACTTC. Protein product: CASSSPVGAKNEQYF.